This entry features one T cell receptor (beta chain) sequence. It was with 60 Vbeta and 13 Jbeta primers that the PCR ran. The method was immunoSEQ multiplex PCR; TCRdb's version includes in-frame clones alone and lacks a portion of them. Of about 200,000 clones listed, 76% are singletons. This CDR3 region has 18 residues. Looked up from germline, CDR1 is MDHEN and CDR2 is SYDVKM. V was pared by 3 bases and J by 2 bases, with 19 bases between. This record comes from a study of cytomegalovirus exposure and HLA in healthy donors. This receptor was taken from a man younger than 35 in good health and CMV-seronegative. Source material: PBMCs. The gene calls are TRBV28 and TRBJ1-4; D might be TRBD1 (6 bases). CDR3 coding DNA: TGTGCCAGCAGTTTGGGGGGGGTTGGGGGGCCGACTAATGAAAAACTGTTTTTT. It codes for CASSLGGVGGPTNEKLFF.